This T cell receptor (beta chain) was sequenced during a study of T cells in Graves' hyperthyroidism and ophthalmopathy. Across the study: Blood was drawn when the patient was first diagnosed and still untreated.

Hyperthyroidism patients were newly diagnosed, had disease duration under 2 months, and were aged 18 to 65 years. TCR beta CDR3 regions were amplified from RNA. First-round RT-PCR of the TCR CDR3 relied on the HTBI primer set. Using its own MiXCR run on the multiplex PCR reads, TCRdb lists one record per CDR3 protein. Altogether about 590,000 distinct CDR3 sequences are present, 15% to 19% being singletons, with the ten largest covering around 6.6%. CDR3 length: 15 residues. V trimming: 4 bases; J trimming: 9 bases; junction bases outside the gene matches: 5. Germline V CDR1 and CDR2: MNHEY, SVGEGT. The TCR sequence derives from a woman under 40 with Graves' hyperthyroidism. Sequenced sample: blood. This sequence joins TRBV6-2 or TRBV6-3 and TRBJ2-1, with 14 bases aligning to TRBD2. DNA of the CDR3: TGTGCCAGCAGTTCGGGACTAGCGGGAGTATTTGAGCAGTTCTTC. Protein product: CASSSGLAGVFEQFF.